These 26 T cell receptor beta chains originate from one sample sequenced in a study of T cell responses to AZD1222 COVID-19 vaccine. Libraries were prepared by immunoSEQ multiplex PCR; TCRdb keeps only in-frame clonotypes and omits some of them. Seen here are some 40,000 clones, roughly 80% observed once, and the top ten hold 3% to 5%. The material was peripheral blood, obtained on day 0 of AZD1222 vaccination. Every receptor here comes from an adult in good health.

This chain uses TRBV4-2 with TRBJ1-4, with D perhaps TRBD1 (5 bases). V lost 2 bases and J lost 7, with 20 bases in between. Per germline, CDR1 LGHNA and CDR2 YNFKEQ. The CDR3 is made up of 17 amino acids. Here the CDR3 DNA reads TGTGCCAGCAGCCAACGCGGGACGGCGGAAGGGTTTGAAAAACTGTTTTTT. Translation: CASSQRGTAEGFEKLFF.

The CDR3 DNA sequence: TGTGCCAGCAGCTTACTACCCGGGTCGGGGTACGAGCAGTACTTC. Translated: CASSLLPGSGYEQYF. The J gene is TRBJ2-7, the V gene TRBV7-2; tentative D call: TRBD2 (5 bases). The germline V gene has CDR1 SGHTA and CDR2 FQGNSA. Trimming cost V 2 bases and J 4 bases, with 15 bases left between them. CDR3 length equals 15 residues.

The V gene is TRBV3-1 (or the pseudogene TRBV3-2), the J gene TRBJ1-1; 7 nucleotides agree with TRBD1. Germline trimming cut 6 bases from V and 1 base from J; bases unmatched to any gene: 5. There are 14 residues in the CDR3. Per the germline V gene, CDR1 is LGHDT and CDR2 is YNNKEL (reference sequence). CDR3 sequence reads: CASSQRQGNTEAFF. DNA for the CDR3: TGTGCCAGCAGTCAGAGACAGGGGAACACTGAAGCTTTCTTT.

The rearrangement uses TRBV7-9 and TRBJ1-1, with D possibly matching TRBD1 (5 bases). V gave up 6 bases and J gave up 2 bases, with 10 bases separating them. CDR1 and CDR2 (germline): SEHNR, FQNEAQ (reference sequence). The length of the CDR3 is 13 residues. In DNA, the CDR3 is TGTGCCAGCAGGCCTGACAGCAACACTGAAGCTTTCTTT. Its translation: CASRPDSNTEAFF.

The chain joins TRBV6-5 to TRBJ2-7; D remains unclear. The CDR3 runs 13 residues. Trimming removed 4 bases at V and 4 bases at J, with 11 bases between. Germline CDR1 is MNHEY and CDR2 is SVGAGI. The CDR3 reads CASSSRETYEQYF. For the CDR3, the DNA is TGTGCCAGCAGTTCCCGAGAGACGTACGAGCAGTACTTC.

The rearrangement uses TRBV27 and TRBJ1-1; D gene unclear. The CDR3 extends over 13 amino acids. V was pared by 2 bases and J by 1 base, with 5 bases between. Per germline, CDR1 MNHEY and CDR2 SMNVEV (reference sequence). The CDR3 spells CASSLGANTEAFF. The DNA for the CDR3 is TGTGCCAGCAGTTTAGGAGCGAACACTGAAGCTTTCTTT.

This clone occurred once. This sequence joins TRBV11-3 and TRBJ1-1, with D uncertain. Germline CDR1 reads SGHNT; CDR2 reads YENEEA. CDR3 length: 14 residues. V lost 0 bases, J lost 1 base, and 6 bases lay in between. In DNA form, the CDR3 reads TGTGCCAGCAGCTTAGAGGGCTCGAACACTGAAGCTTTCTTT. Amino acid sequence: CASSLEGSNTEAFF.

This clone has just a few counts. The chain joins TRBV7-9 to TRBJ1-1; no definite D call. This CDR3 is built from 14 residues. Trimming removed 1 base from V and 7 bases from J, with 13 bases in between. Germline V gives CDR1 SEHNR, CDR2 FQNEAQ (reference sequence). The CDR3 loop is CASSLVNQINEAFF. The DNA of the CDR3 is TGTGCCAGCAGCTTAGTGAATCAGATCAATGAAGCTTTCTTT.

J is TRBJ2-1 and V is TRBV19; 12 bases map to TRBD2. V was clipped by 5 bases and J by 4 bases; unmatched bases: 6. CDR1 and CDR2 (germline): LNHDA, SQIVND (reference sequence). The length of the CDR3 is 16 residues. This chain's CDR3 is CASSPQGTSGYNEQFF. The DNA of the CDR3 is TGTGCCAGTAGTCCCCAGGGGACTAGCGGGTACAATGAGCAGTTCTTC.

This clone was seen just once. The rearrangement links TRBV28 to TRBJ2-7, with D possibly matching TRBD2 (7 bases). CDR3 length: 15 amino acids. The germline V gene has CDR1 MDHEN and CDR2 SYDVKM. V was trimmed by 6 bases and J by 0 bases, leaving 15 bases between them. CDR3 DNA sequence: TGTGCCAGCAGCCGCCGCGGGGGCGCCTCCTACGAGCAGTACTTC. This codes for CASSRRGGASYEQYF.

This rearrangement joins TRBV5-1 to TRBJ2-5; the match to TRBD1 covers 8 bases. This CDR3 is 15 amino acids long. CDR1 and CDR2 from the germline V gene are SGHRS and YFSETQ. Losses at the gene ends were 4 bases for V and 5 bases for J; bases not matched to a gene: 10. The CDR3 nucleotides are TGCGCCAGCAGCCGGACAGGGAGCATGGAGGAGACCCAGTACTTC. Translated: CASSRTGSMEETQYF.

The chain is built from TRBV9 and TRBJ2-1; tentatively, D is TRBD1 or TRBD2 (6 bases each). The CDR3 totals 16 residues. The germline V and J ends were trimmed by 0 bases and 3 bases, with 13 bases remaining between them. The germline V gene encodes CDR1 SGDLS and CDR2 YYNGEE. CDR3 DNA sequence: TGTGCCAGCAGCGTAGTTTCGGGGGCGGGCTACAATGAGCAGTTCTTC. Residues: CASSVVSGAGYNEQFF.

The chain joins TRBV3-1 (or the pseudogene TRBV3-2) to TRBJ1-6, with D hard to call. The CDR3 is 15 residues long. The V gene's germline CDR1 is LGHDT and CDR2 YNNKEL (reference sequence). Trimming stripped 0 bases from V and 6 bases from J, with 9 bases between. The CDR3 sequence is CASSQDPRFNSPLHF. In nucleotides, the CDR3 is TGTGCCAGCAGCCAAGATCCCAGATTTAATTCACCCCTCCACTTT.

V gene TRBV11-3 combines with J gene TRBJ2-1, with unresolved D. Trimming shortened V by 2 bases and J by 7 bases, and 18 bases separated the two germline ends. The CDR3 is 16 amino acids. The V gene's germline CDR1 is SGHNT and CDR2 YENEEA. CDR3 residues: CASSLPNSHGGNEQFF. The CDR3 bases are TGTGCCAGCAGCTTACCTAATTCTCACGGTGGGAATGAGCAGTTCTTC.

The chain is built from TRBV7-2 and TRBJ2-1; the match to TRBD1 covers 7 bases. With 4 bases clipped from V and 5 bases from J, the junction kept 5 bases outside the gene matches. CDR3 size: 14 residues. The germline V gene encodes CDR1 SGHTA and CDR2 FQGNSA. The CDR3 sequence: CASSYVTGDNEQFF. The CDR3 bases are TGTGCCAGCAGCTACGTAACAGGGGACAATGAGCAGTTCTTC. The full variable domain, with the rest looked up from reference TRBV7-2 and TRBJ2-1, is GAGVSQSPSNKVTEKGKDVELRCDPISGHTALYWYRQSLGQGLEFLIYFQGNSAPDKSGLPSDRFSAERTGGSVSTLTIQRTQQEDSAVYLCASSYVTGDNEQFFGPGTRLTVL.

The J gene is TRBJ1-1, the V gene TRBV2; possibly TRBD1 for D (5 bases). The CDR3 has 14 amino acids. Germline CDR1 reads SNHLY; CDR2 reads FYNNEI. Trimming shortened V by 2 bases and J by 4 bases, and 11 bases separated the two germline ends. CDR3 DNA: TGTGCCAGCAGTGAACAGGGAAAGGGCACTGAAGCTTTCTTT. Protein product: CASSEQGKGTEAFF.

The gene calls are TRBV18 and TRBJ1-3; D gene unclear. V lost 2 bases to trimming and J lost 4 bases, with 6 bases between them. The CDR3 covers 13 residues. The V gene's germline CDR1 is KGHSH and CDR2 LQKENI. The CDR3, as DNA: TGTGCCAGCTCACCAGGGTCAGGAAACACCATATATTTT. It codes for CASSPGSGNTIYF.

CDR3 sequence (DNA): TGTGCCATCATGCGGGAAGTTACGGGCATTCAGTACTTC. Translation gives CAIMREVTGIQYF. This chain links TRBV10-3 with TRBJ2-4, with a possible D match to TRBD2 (6 bases). The CDR3 loop spans 13 amino acids. V lost 7 bases and J 9 bases, leaving 16 bases between the germline ends. In germline, CDR1 is ENHRY, CDR2 SYGVKD.

This clone was observed a single time. The chain joins TRBV6-2 or TRBV6-3 to TRBJ1-1, with a tentative D call TRBD1 (6 bases). V was clipped by 2 bases and J by 1 base, with 11 bases between them. The CDR3 sequence is 15 residues long. Germline CDR1 and CDR2: MNHEY and SVGEGT. The CDR3 region has the DNA TGTGCCAGCAGTTACCCCTTCAGGGGGAACACTGAAGCTTTCTTT. It codes for CASSYPFRGNTEAFF.

The sample holds a few counts of this clone. This chain uses TRBV7-9 with TRBJ1-6; 9 bases line up with TRBD1. J gave up 7 bases and V 0 bases, and 1 base lay outside the gene matches. Germline assignment: CDR1 SEHNR and CDR2 FQNEAQ (reference sequence). The CDR3 is 15 residues long. Here the CDR3 DNA reads TGTGCCAGCAGCTTAGCGGGACAGGGCAATTCACCCCTCCACTTT. Translated: CASSLAGQGNSPLHF.

This rearrangement joins TRBV10-3 to TRBJ1-1, with TRBD1 matching over 8 bases. CDR1 is ENHRY and CDR2 is SYGVKD in the germline V gene. The CDR3 totals 15 residues. V lost 6 bases, J lost 1 base, and 7 bases stayed unmatched. CDR3 protein: CAIRHRGSENTEAFF. Here the CDR3 DNA reads TGTGCCATCAGGCACAGGGGGTCGGAGAACACTGAAGCTTTCTTT.

This sequence joins TRBV5-4 and TRBJ2-3; D not resolved. Germline V lookup: CDR1 SGHNT, CDR2 YYREEE (reference sequence). Deletions cut 2 bases from V and 3 bases from J, with 7 bases between. CDR3 length: 13 amino acids. The CDR3 bases are TGTGCCAGCAGCTTCGTGGGGACAGATACGCAGTATTTT. Translating gives CASSFVGTDTQYF.

The CDR3, as DNA: TGTGCCAGCAGTTCAACCCTAGCGGGGGTCGCAGATACGCAGTATTTT. Residues: CASSSTLAGVADTQYF. The J gene is TRBJ2-3, the V gene TRBV6-2 or TRBV6-3, with 10 bases identical to TRBD2. CDR1 and CDR2 from the germline V gene are MNHEY and SVGEGT. The trim removed 4 bases at V and 4 bases at J, leaving 8 bases unmatched. The CDR3 length is 16 residues.

V gene TRBV11-2 combines with J gene TRBJ1-1; D gene uncertain. The CDR3 covers 11 residues. Germline loops: CDR1 SGHAT, CDR2 FQNNGV. The ends were cut back, 3 bases at V and 12 bases at J, with 11 bases in the middle. CDR3 DNA: TGTGCCAGCAGCTTCTTAAGGATAACTTTCTTT. Protein product: CASSFLRITFF.

V gene TRBV18 combines with J gene TRBJ2-5; 9 bases fit TRBD1. From germline, CDR1 is KGHSH and CDR2 LQKENI. J lost 3 bases, V lost 4 bases, and 6 bases had no gene match. The CDR3 sequence is 15 residues long. The CDR3 spells CASSRGQGMEETQYF. Here the CDR3 DNA reads TGTGCCAGCTCACGAGGACAGGGGATGGAAGAGACCCAGTACTTC. Filled out from reference TRBV18 and TRBJ2-5, the complete variable domain reads NAGVMQNPRHLVRRRGQEARLRCSPMKGHSHVYWYRQLPEEGLKFMVYLQKENIIDESGMPKERFSAEFPKEGPSILRIQQVVRGDSAAYFCASSRGQGMEETQYFGPGTRLLVL.

The gene calls are TRBV19 and TRBJ2-7, with D possibly being TRBD2 (5 bases). Germline CDR1 and CDR2: LNHDA and SQIVND (reference sequence). With 7 bases removed from V and 7 bases from J, the gap between germline ends came to 14 bases. The CDR3 is 12 residues long. The CDR3: CASKGAGGEQYF. In DNA form, the CDR3 reads TGTGCCAGTAAGGGAGCTGGTGGGGAGCAGTACTTC.